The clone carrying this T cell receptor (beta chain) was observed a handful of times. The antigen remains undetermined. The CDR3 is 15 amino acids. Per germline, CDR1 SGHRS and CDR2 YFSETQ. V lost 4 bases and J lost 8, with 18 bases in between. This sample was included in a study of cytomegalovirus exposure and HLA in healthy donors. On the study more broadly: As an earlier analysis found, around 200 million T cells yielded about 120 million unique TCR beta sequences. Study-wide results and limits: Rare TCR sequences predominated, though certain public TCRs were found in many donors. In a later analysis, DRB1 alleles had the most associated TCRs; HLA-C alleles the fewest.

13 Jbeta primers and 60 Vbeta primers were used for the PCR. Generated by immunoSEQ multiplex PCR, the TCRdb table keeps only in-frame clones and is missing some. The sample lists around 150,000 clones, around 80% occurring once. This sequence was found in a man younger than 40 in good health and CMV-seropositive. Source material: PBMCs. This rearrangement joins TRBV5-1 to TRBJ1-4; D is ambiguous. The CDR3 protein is CASSLPSPGNEKLFF. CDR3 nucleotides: TGCGCCAGCAGCCTCCCTTCACCGGGTAACGAAAAACTGTTTTTT.